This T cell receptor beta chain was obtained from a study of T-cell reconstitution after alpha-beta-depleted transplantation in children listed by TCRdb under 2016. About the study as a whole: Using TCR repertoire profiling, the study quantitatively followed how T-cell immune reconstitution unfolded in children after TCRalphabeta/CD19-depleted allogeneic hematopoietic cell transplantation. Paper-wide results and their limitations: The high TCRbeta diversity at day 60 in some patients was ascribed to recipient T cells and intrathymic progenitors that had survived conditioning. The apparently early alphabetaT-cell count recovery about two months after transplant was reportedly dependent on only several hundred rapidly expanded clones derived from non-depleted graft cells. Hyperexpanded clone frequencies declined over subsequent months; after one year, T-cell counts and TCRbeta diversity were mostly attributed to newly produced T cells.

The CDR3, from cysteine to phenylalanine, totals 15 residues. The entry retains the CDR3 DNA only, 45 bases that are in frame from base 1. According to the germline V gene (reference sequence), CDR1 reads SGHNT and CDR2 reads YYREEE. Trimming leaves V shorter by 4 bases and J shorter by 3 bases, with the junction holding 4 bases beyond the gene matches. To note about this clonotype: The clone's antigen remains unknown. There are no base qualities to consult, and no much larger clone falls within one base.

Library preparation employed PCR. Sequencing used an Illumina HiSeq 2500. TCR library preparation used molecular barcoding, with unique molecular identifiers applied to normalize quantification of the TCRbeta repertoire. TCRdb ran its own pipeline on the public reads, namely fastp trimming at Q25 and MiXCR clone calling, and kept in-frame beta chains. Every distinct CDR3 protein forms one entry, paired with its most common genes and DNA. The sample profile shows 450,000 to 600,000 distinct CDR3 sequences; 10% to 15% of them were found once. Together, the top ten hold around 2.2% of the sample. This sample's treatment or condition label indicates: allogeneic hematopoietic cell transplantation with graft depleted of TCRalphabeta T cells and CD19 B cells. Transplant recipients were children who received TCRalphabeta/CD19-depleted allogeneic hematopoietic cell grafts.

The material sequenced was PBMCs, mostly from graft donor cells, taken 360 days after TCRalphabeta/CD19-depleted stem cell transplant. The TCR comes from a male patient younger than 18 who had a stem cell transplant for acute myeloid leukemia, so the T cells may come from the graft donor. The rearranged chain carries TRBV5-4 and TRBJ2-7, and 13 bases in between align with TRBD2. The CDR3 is CASSQGLAGNYEQYF. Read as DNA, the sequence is TGTGCCAGCAGCCAGGGACTAGCGGGAAACTACGAGCAGTACTTC.